The clone carrying this T cell receptor (beta chain) is categorized as medium-sized (0.01 to 0.1%). What it binds is not known. Time point specified: sample taken at primary tumor resection. The donors, 60 to 80 patients with untreated early-stage non-small cell lung cancer, provided the samples. The data stem from a study of spatial heterogeneity in lung cancer. Whole-study findings and limits: Intratumoral expanded alpha and beta TCR counts were found to track tumor mutation counts.

From the 5' RACE reads, TCRdb called clonotypes with MiXCR, one entry per CDR3 protein. The sample carries approximately 2,100 distinct CDR3 sequences, 8.5% to 10% recorded once. The V segment lost 6 bases and the J segment 1 base; nucleotides outside the gene matches: 4. The CDR3 is made up of 16 amino acids. The clonotype was recovered from a female donor with early-stage non-small cell lung cancer. The sample in question was lung tumor tissue, obtained at surgery. The rearrangement uses TRBV12-3 or TRBV12-4 and TRBJ2-6; 9 bases line up with TRBD1. The CDR3 coding sequence is TGTGCCAGCAGGAGGGACAGGGTGTCTGGGGCCAACGTCCTGACTTTC. It specifies CASRRDRVSGANVLTF.